Each of the 14 T cell receptor beta chains below was sequenced from the same sample in a study of T cell responses to AZD1222 COVID-19 vaccine. The method was immunoSEQ multiplex PCR; TCRdb's version includes in-frame clones alone and lacks a portion of them. The sample includes over 100,000 clones, roughly nine tenths seen only once; the top ten take 6.3%. Material: peripheral blood, obtained on day 0 of AZD1222 vaccination. Every receptor here comes from an adult in good health.

The CDR3, as DNA: TGTGCCAGCAGCTTAATTTCAGACGGGGAGAACTCTGGAAACACCATATATTTT. Amino acid sequence: CASSLISDGENSGNTIYF. The chain combines TRBV5-6 with TRBJ1-3, with no clear D. V shed 2 bases and J shed 0 bases, with 18 bases lying between them. Per germline, CDR1 SGHDT and CDR2 YYEEEE. This CDR3 comprises 18 residues.

CDR3 amino acids: CASSVTSGTGFEKLFF. Written as DNA, the CDR3 is TGCGCCAGCAGCGTAACATCCGGGACAGGGTTCGAAAAACTGTTTTTT. The chain combines TRBV5-1 with TRBJ1-4; 9 bases are shared with TRBD1. Germline values: CDR1 SGHRS, CDR2 YFSETQ. The CDR3 runs 16 residues. V lost 4 bases, J lost 8 bases, and 12 bases stayed unmatched.

The chain has TRBV29-1 and TRBJ2-3; TRBD2 matches 10 bases. The germline V gene encodes CDR1 SQVTM and CDR2 ANQGSEA. With 4 bases clipped from V and 6 bases from J, the junction kept 10 bases outside the gene matches. The CDR3 consists of 15 residues. The CDR3 sequence: CSVGIAGGRGDTQYF. CDR3 in DNA: TGCAGCGTTGGGATAGCGGGGGGCCGAGGGGATACGCAGTATTTT.

The chain links TRBV5-1 to TRBJ1-1, with D possibly matching TRBD1 (5 bases). This CDR3 spans 14 amino acids. Germline CDR1 SGHRS, CDR2 YFSETQ. Trimming took off 3 bases at V and 8 bases at J, with 17 bases between the two ends. CDR3 bases: TGCGCCAGCAGCTCCTCATACCCCGGGGGGGAAGCTTTCTTT. Translated, it gives CASSSSYPGGEAFF. The variable domain in full, completed from reference TRBV5-1 and TRBJ1-1, reads KAGVTQTPRYLIKTRGQQVTLSCSPISGHRSVSWYQQTPGQGLQFLFEYFSETQRNKGNFPGRFSGRQFSNSRSEMNVSTLELGDSALYLCASSSSYPGGEAFFGQGTRLTVV.

This sequence joins TRBV2 and TRBJ2-3; 10 bases are shared with TRBD2. Germline CDR1 SNHLY, CDR2 FYNNEI. The CDR3 covers 17 residues. The ends lost 4 bases at V and 4 bases at J; junction bases unmatched: 11. CDR3 amino acids: CASSVTLAGAGADTQYF. The CDR3 DNA reads as TGTGCCAGCAGTGTCACCCTAGCGGGGGCTGGCGCAGATACGCAGTATTTT.

The table lists this clone with a few counts. The V gene is TRBV6-4, the J gene TRBJ2-3; 9 bases fit TRBD2. J lost 4 bases, V lost 5 bases, and 10 bases had no gene match. The CDR3 runs to 16 residues. Germline CDR1 reads MRHNA; CDR2 reads SNTAGT. CDR3 in DNA: TGTGCCAGCAGTCCATCGGGCGGGGGGGCCGCAGATACGCAGTATTTT. Protein sequence: CASSPSGGGAADTQYF.

The chain carries TRBV5-6 and TRBJ1-2; D not certain. From germline, CDR1 is SGHDT and CDR2 YYEEEE. Trimming removed 6 bases from V and 4 bases from J, with 10 bases in between. CDR3 size: 12 residues. Here the CDR3 reads CASMGVGYGYTF. The CDR3 DNA reads TGTGCCAGCATGGGCGTCGGCTATGGCTACACCTTC.

The V gene is TRBV6-5, the J gene TRBJ2-1, with D maybe TRBD1 (6 bases). Deletions cut 10 bases from V and 5 bases from J, with 18 bases between. Germline CDR1 and CDR2: MNHEY and SVGAGI. CDR3 length: 14 residues. DNA for the CDR3: TGTGCCACCCAGGTACAGGGAGTCCACAATGAGCAGTTCTTC. It yields the protein CATQVQGVHNEQFF.

This clone was detected a few times. The chain combines TRBV7-2 with TRBJ1-6; 9 bases agree with TRBD1. The germline CDR1 and CDR2 sequences are SGHTA and FQGNSA. The CDR3 length is 15 residues. Germline trimming cut 2 bases from V and 8 bases from J; bases unmatched to any gene: 4. CDR3 DNA sequence: TGTGCCAGCAGCTTATTAACAGGGGGCGATTCACCCCTCCACTTT. Its translation: CASSLLTGGDSPLHF.

The chain employs TRBV5-1 and TRBJ2-2; D is unclear. The CDR3 loop spans 14 amino acids. The V end was cut by 4 bases, the J end by 6 bases, with 13 bases between. Germline V gene lookup returns CDR1 SGHRS and CDR2 YFSETQ. The CDR3 region has the DNA TGCGCCAGCAGCACAACAGCATCCCCCGGGGAGCTGTTTTTT. This gives the protein CASSTTASPGELFF.

Turning to this clone: This sample also contains other DNA sequences that code for the same CDR3. The gene calls are TRBV6-5 and TRBJ2-5; 7 bases line up with TRBD2. V lost 1 base to trimming and J lost 4 bases; unmatched junction nucleotides: 0. This CDR3 comprises 13 residues. Germline V CDR1 and CDR2: MNHEY, SVGAGI. This CDR3 is CASSYWGGETQYF. The CDR3 DNA reads as TGTGCCAGCAGTTACTGGGGGGGAGAGACCCAGTACTTC.

The V and J genes are TRBV28 and TRBJ1-5; D might be TRBD1 (5 bases). The CDR3 has 15 residues. The germline V gene encodes CDR1 MDHEN and CDR2 SYDVKM. V dropped 3 bases and J dropped 7 bases, with 16 bases sitting between them. CDR3 sequence (DNA): TGTGCCAGCAGTTTTCTGGGCAGGGAGGGGCAGCCCCAGCATTTT. Translated, it gives CASSFLGREGQPQHF.

J is TRBJ2-7 and V is TRBV6-5, with 8 bases that match TRBD1. J was trimmed by 7 bases and V by 6 bases; bases with no gene match: 11. The CDR3 has 14 amino acids. The germline gives CDR1 MNHEY, CDR2 SVGAGI. The CDR3 region is CASRPYQGALEQYF. The CDR3 region has the DNA TGTGCCAGCAGGCCGTATCAGGGGGCGCTGGAGCAGTACTTC.

The chain couples TRBV25-1 to TRBJ2-7; TRBD2 agrees at 12 bases. The germline CDR1 and CDR2 sequences are MGHDK and SYGVNS. This CDR3 region has 18 residues. V shed 3 bases, J shed 0 bases, and the junction held 9 bases outside the gene matches. Here the CDR3 DNA reads TGTGCCAGCAGTGACCCGACTAGCGGGGGCGGATTCTCCTACGAGCAGTACTTC. Residues: CASSDPTSGGGFSYEQYF.